The 25 T cell receptor beta chains below come from one sample, sequenced in a study of shared clonotypes between healthy human individuals. Sequencing was performed with immunoSEQ multiplex PCR; in TCRdb, only in-frame clones are kept and a portion is missing. The sample contains some 2,100,000 clones, about 94% of which appear only once. Specimen: naive CD4+ T cells sorted from blood. Subset noted: CD45RA+ positively selected. The receptors derive from a man between 18 and 35 years old in good health.

This rearrangement joins TRBV30 to TRBJ2-2; D gene uncertain. Germline CDR1 GTSNPN, CDR2 SVGIG (reference sequence). This CDR3 region has 13 residues. V was clipped by 4 bases and J by 4 bases, with 10 bases between them. The CDR3 spells CAWTPYGTGELFF. CDR3 sequence (DNA): TGTGCCTGGACCCCTTATGGCACCGGGGAGCTGTTTTTT.

This clone was counted only a few times. The chain couples TRBV6-1 to TRBJ1-6; D possibly corresponds to TRBD1 (5 bases). Germline lookup yields CDR1 MNHNS and CDR2 SASEGT. This CDR3 has 15 residues. The V end was cut by 6 bases, the J end by 7 bases, with 16 bases between. CDR3 region: CASRRGELGNSPLHF. CDR3 nucleotide sequence: TGTGCCAGCAGGAGAGGGGAACTGGGGAATTCACCCCTCCACTTT.

In regard to this clone: Other nucleotide sequences from this sample produce the same CDR3. This rearrangement joins TRBV18 to TRBJ2-7, with D maybe TRBD2 (5 bases). CDR3 length: 13 amino acids. V was trimmed by 2 bases and J by 5 bases, leaving 10 bases between them. Per the germline V gene, CDR1 is KGHSH and CDR2 is LQKENI. This chain's CDR3 is CASSPAGRDEQYF. The CDR3 nucleotides are TGTGCCAGCTCACCAGCGGGCAGAGACGAGCAGTACTTC.

This chain uses TRBV6-1 with TRBJ2-2, with 9 bases identical to TRBD1. V gave up 6 bases and J gave up 4 bases; unmatched junction bases: 6. From germline, CDR1 is MNHNS and CDR2 SASEGT. There are 15 residues in the CDR3. The CDR3 loop reads CASRTGTGFTGELFF. The CDR3 DNA is TGTGCCAGCAGGACCGGGACAGGGTTCACCGGGGAGCTGTTTTTT.

Notes on this clone: The same CDR3 is also encoded by other DNA sequences in this sample. The chain is built from TRBV30 and TRBJ1-4, with D possibly being TRBD1 (6 bases). The V gene's germline CDR1 is GTSNPN and CDR2 SVGIG (reference sequence). The CDR3 sequence is 14 residues long. Trimming removed 0 bases at V and 8 bases at J, with 13 bases between. The CDR3 nucleotides read TGTGCCTGGAGTGTACGAGGGGGAGGCGAAAAACTGTTTTTT. It encodes CAWSVRGGGEKLFF.

The rearrangement joins TRBV29-1 to TRBJ2-3; D unclear. Trimming took 3 bases from V and 2 from J, leaving 18 bases between them. Germline values: CDR1 SQVTM, CDR2 ANQGSEA. The CDR3 has 16 amino acids. CDR3 nucleotide sequence: TGCAGCGTTGATGGGTCAGGCACCCCCCTCACAGATACGCAGTATTTT. This sequence encodes CSVDGSGTPLTDTQYF.

The chain links TRBV7-9 to TRBJ2-3, with TRBD2 identical over 8 bases. CDR3 size: 15 residues. V lost 3 bases, J lost 6 bases, and 8 bases stayed unmatched. CDR1 SEHNR and CDR2 FQNEAQ come from the germline V gene (reference sequence). In nucleotides, the CDR3 is TGTGCCAGCAGCTTTGACCTAGCGGGTGGCGATACGCAGTATTTT. It yields the protein CASSFDLAGGDTQYF.

The V call is TRBV2, the J call TRBJ2-7; 8 bases map to TRBD1. Germline lookup yields CDR1 SNHLY and CDR2 FYNNEI. The CDR3 extends over 14 amino acids. V lost 6 bases and J lost 2; bases outside the gene matches: 6. The CDR3 nucleotides are TGTGCCAGCAGGAAAGAGGACAGGGCCTACGAGCAGTACTTC. It codes for CASRKEDRAYEQYF.

The V and J genes are TRBV5-1 and TRBJ2-2, with TRBD2 as a possible D gene (6 bases). Germline values: CDR1 SGHRS, CDR2 YFSETQ. The CDR3 totals 14 residues. Trimming removed 6 bases from V and 1 base from J, with 10 bases in between. The DNA of the CDR3 is TGCGCCAGCACCCGAGCGGGGAACACCGGGGAGCTGTTTTTT. Protein sequence: CASTRAGNTGELFF.

V gene TRBV5-4 combines with J gene TRBJ2-7; no definite D call. V dropped 0 bases and J dropped 2 bases, with 9 bases sitting between them. Germline-derived CDR1 and CDR2 are SGHNT and YYREEE (reference sequence). The CDR3 extends over 14 amino acids. In DNA form, the CDR3 reads TGTGCCAGCAGCTTGGAAGGGTTTACCTACGAGCAGTACTTC. Protein: CASSLEGFTYEQYF.

This clone was seen just once. The chain employs TRBV4-2 and TRBJ1-3; a possible D gene is TRBD1 (5 bases). V was cut by 5 bases and J by 7 bases, with 15 bases left in between. CDR3 length: 14 residues. Germline CDR1 reads LGHNA; CDR2 reads YNFKEQ. CDR3 sequence reads: CASSGRGGFNTIYF. For the CDR3, the DNA is TGTGCCAGCAGCGGGCGGGGGGGTTTCAACACCATATATTTT.

A remark on this clone: The junction and the germline gene differ at one end; a read error may be behind it. This chain joins TRBV7-7 and TRBJ2-7, with a weak D call TRBD2 (7 bases). Germline CDR1 reads SSHAT; CDR2 reads FNYEAQ (reference sequence). CDR3 size: 14 residues. The CDR3 DNA is TGTGCTAGCAGCTTAGGGGGGGTCGGTTACGAGCAGTACTTC. Its protein is CASSLGGVGYEQYF.

CDR3 protein: CASSLDFLNTGELFF. CDR3 nucleotides: TGCGCCAGCAGCCTGGACTTCCTCAACACCGGGGAGCTGTTTTTT. The V and J genes are TRBV5-1 and TRBJ2-2; possible D gene TRBD2, 5 bases. Germline V gives CDR1 SGHRS, CDR2 YFSETQ. The CDR3 runs 15 residues. The V gene lost 4 bases and the J gene lost 2 bases, with 12 bases spanning the gap.

The chain combines TRBV30 with TRBJ1-6, with 7 bases matching TRBD1. Trimming cost V 2 bases and J 8 bases; bases outside gene matches: 15. The CDR3 runs 17 residues. CDR1 and CDR2 (germline): GTSNPN, SVGIG (reference sequence). CDR3 DNA sequence: TGTGCCTGGAGTCCCAGGACAGGTACTGGCCCTTATTCACCCCTCCACTTT. Amino acids: CAWSPRTGTGPYSPLHF.

A remark on this clone: The sample holds other DNA sequences that translate to the same CDR3. V usage is TRBV18 and J usage is TRBJ2-6, with D perhaps TRBD1 or TRBD2 (5 bases each). The CDR3 length is 15 residues. Germline values: CDR1 KGHSH, CDR2 LQKENI. Trimming removed 3 bases from V and 1 base from J, with 7 bases in between. CDR3 region: CASSPRGSGANVLTF. The CDR3 DNA reads TGTGCCAGCTCACCGAGGGGATCTGGGGCCAACGTCCTGACTTTC.

V is TRBV29-1 and J is TRBJ1-2, with 10 nucleotides matching TRBD1. Losses at the gene ends were 7 bases for V and 3 bases for J; bases not matched to a gene: 23. Per germline, CDR1 SQVTM and CDR2 ANQGSEA. The CDR3 has 19 amino acids. CDR3 DNA sequence: TGCAGCGCGCTTTACCGGGACAGGGGACTCTCACAACATGACTATGGCTACACCTTC. Amino acid sequence: CSALYRDRGLSQHDYGYTF.

This CDR3 reads CASSQDMAGAVYEQYF. The DNA of the CDR3 is TGCGCCAGCAGCCAAGATATGGCGGGAGCGGTCTACGAGCAGTACTTC. The chain links TRBV4-1 to TRBJ2-7, with 7 nucleotides matching TRBD2. The CDR3 consists of 16 residues. From germline, CDR1 is MGHRA and CDR2 YSYEKL. Trimming removed 0 bases from V and 3 bases from J; junction bases left unmatched: 8.

V gene TRBV5-6 combines with J gene TRBJ1-6, with 7 bases fitting TRBD1. CDR1 is SGHDT and CDR2 is YYEEEE in the germline V gene. V lost 2 bases, J lost 8 bases, and 7 bases stayed unmatched. The CDR3 consists of 15 residues. CDR3 amino acids: CASSFLDRVDSPLHF. The DNA of the CDR3 is TGTGCCAGCAGCTTCCTCGACAGGGTAGATTCACCCCTCCACTTT.

The rearrangement links TRBV9 to TRBJ1-4; no firm D call. The CDR3 is made up of 17 amino acids. CDR1 SGDLS and CDR2 YYNGEE come from the germline V gene. V lost 4 bases and J lost 1, with 17 bases in between. CDR3 in amino acids: CASSKKTRAGTNEKLFF. CDR3 in DNA: TGTGCCAGCAGCAAAAAGACTCGGGCGGGAACTAATGAAAAACTGTTTTTT.

V usage is TRBV10-3 and J usage is TRBJ2-3; perhaps TRBD1 as D (6 bases). This CDR3 is built from 16 residues. The V and J ends lost 4 bases and 2 bases respectively, with 16 bases between them. Germline V lookup: CDR1 ENHRY, CDR2 SYGVKD. The CDR3 protein is CAISGGVGALTDTQYF. For the CDR3, the DNA is TGTGCCATCAGTGGAGGCGTGGGGGCTCTCACAGATACGCAGTATTTT.

This rearrangement joins TRBV7-2 to TRBJ2-7, with TRBD2 as a possible D gene (6 bases). This CDR3 has 12 amino acids. The germline gives CDR1 SGHTA, CDR2 FQGNSA. Trimming removed 3 bases from V and 7 bases from J, with 10 bases in between. CDR3 in DNA: TGTGCCAGCAGCTTGATGGGGACTGAGCAGTACTTC. Translated: CASSLMGTEQYF.

This sequence joins TRBV2 and TRBJ1-1; tentative D call: TRBD1 (5 bases). V lost 8 bases, J lost 3 bases, and 22 bases lay in between. The V gene's germline CDR1 is SNHLY and CDR2 FYNNEI. The CDR3 length is 16 residues. DNA for the CDR3: TGTGCCAGCCGAAGGTTGGGGGTTAGGGCGGACACTGAAGCTTTCTTT. This sequence encodes CASRRLGVRADTEAFF.

A single count supports this clone. This rearrangement joins TRBV2 to TRBJ1-1; D uncertain. The germline gives CDR1 SNHLY, CDR2 FYNNEI. The CDR3 sequence is 12 residues long. Trimming stripped 6 bases from V and 1 base from J, with 6 bases between. The CDR3 reads CASSTENTEAFF. The CDR3 DNA follows: TGTGCCAGCAGCACTGAGAACACTGAAGCTTTCTTT.

This chain joins TRBV5-5 and TRBJ1-5; TRBD1 is a possible D gene (6 bases). Trimming cost V 4 bases and J 4 bases, with 12 bases left between them. The CDR3 runs to 14 residues. The germline V gene has CDR1 SGHKS and CDR2 YYEKEE (reference sequence). The CDR3 spells CASSPGGANQPQHF. In DNA form, the CDR3 reads TGTGCCAGCAGCCCGGGGGGGGCGAATCAGCCCCAGCATTTT. Drawing the rest from reference TRBV5-5 and TRBJ1-5, the complete variable domain is DAGVTQSPTHLIKTRGQQVTLRCSPISGHKSVSWYQQVLGQGPQFIFQYYEKEERGRGNFPDRFSARQFPNYSSELNVNALLLGDSALYLCASSPGGANQPQHFGDGTRLSIL.

The chain couples TRBV30 to TRBJ2-1; 10 nucleotides match TRBD1. CDR1 is GTSNPN, CDR2 SVGIG, per germline (reference sequence). V lost 1 base to trimming and J lost 7 bases; unmatched junction nucleotides: 4. The CDR3 runs 14 residues. CDR3 DNA sequence: TGTGCCTGGAGTGGGACAGGGGGTTCGAATGAGCAGTTCTTC. This gives the protein CAWSGTGGSNEQFF.